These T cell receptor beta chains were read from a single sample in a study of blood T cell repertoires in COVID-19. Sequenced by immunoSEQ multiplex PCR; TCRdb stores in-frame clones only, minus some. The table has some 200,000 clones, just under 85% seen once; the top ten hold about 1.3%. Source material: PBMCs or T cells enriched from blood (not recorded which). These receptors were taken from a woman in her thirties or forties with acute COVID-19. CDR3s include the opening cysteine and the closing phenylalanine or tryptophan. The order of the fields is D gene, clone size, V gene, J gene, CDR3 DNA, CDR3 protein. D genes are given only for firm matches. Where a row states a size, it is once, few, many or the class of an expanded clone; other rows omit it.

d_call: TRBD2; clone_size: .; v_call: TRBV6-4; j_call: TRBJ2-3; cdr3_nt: TGTGCCAGCAGTACAGCGGGGGGGACAGATACGCAGTATTTT; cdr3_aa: CASSTAGGTDTQYF
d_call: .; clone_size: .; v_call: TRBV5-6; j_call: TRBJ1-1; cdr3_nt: TGTGCCAGCAGCCCCGTAAGGGGTAGCACTGAAGCTTTCTTT; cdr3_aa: CASSPVRGSTEAFF
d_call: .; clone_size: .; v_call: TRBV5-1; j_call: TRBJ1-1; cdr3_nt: TGCGCCAGCAGCTTGGAAACCGGGACGGGGGGTGAAGCTTTCTTT; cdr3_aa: CASSLETGTGGEAFF
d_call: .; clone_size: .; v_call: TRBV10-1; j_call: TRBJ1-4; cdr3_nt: TGCGCCAACCCGCCGGACAGCAAAGGACCGGGTGAAAAACTGTTTTTT; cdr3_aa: CANPPDSKGPGEKLFF
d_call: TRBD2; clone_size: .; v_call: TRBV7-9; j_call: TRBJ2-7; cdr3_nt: TGTGCCAGCAGCTCCCAGGCGGGAGGGCCGAGAGAGCAGTACTTC; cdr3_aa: CASSSQAGGPREQYF
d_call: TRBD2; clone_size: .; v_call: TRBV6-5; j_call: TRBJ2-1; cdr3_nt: TGTGCCAGTGGGACTAGCGAGTACAATGAGCAGTTCTTC; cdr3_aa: CASGTSEYNEQFF
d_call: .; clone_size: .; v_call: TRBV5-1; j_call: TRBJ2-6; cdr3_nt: TGCGCCAGCAGCTTGGATCCGGGGGTAGGGGCCAACGTCCTGACTTTC; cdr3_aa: CASSLDPGVGANVLTF
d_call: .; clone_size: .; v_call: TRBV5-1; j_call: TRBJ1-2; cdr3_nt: TGCGCCAGCAGCACGACAGAATACTATGGCTACACCTTC; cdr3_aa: CASSTTEYYGYTF
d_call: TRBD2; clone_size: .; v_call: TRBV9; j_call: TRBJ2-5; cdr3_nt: TGTGCCAGCAGCGTAGGACTAGCGGGATCGGAGACCCAGTACTTC; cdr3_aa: CASSVGLAGSETQYF
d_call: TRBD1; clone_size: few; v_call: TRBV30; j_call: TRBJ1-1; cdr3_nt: TGTGCCTGGAATCAGGACAGGGGGGTCCCGGCTTTCTTT; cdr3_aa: CAWNQDRGVPAFF
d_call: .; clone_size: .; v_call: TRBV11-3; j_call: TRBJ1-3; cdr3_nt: TGTGCCAGCAGCTTAGACAAGAGCCCCGGAAACACCATATATTTT; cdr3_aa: CASSLDKSPGNTIYF
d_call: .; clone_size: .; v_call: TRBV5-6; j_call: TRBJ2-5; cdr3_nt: TGTGCCAGCATGGTTCGTGGTGGCAGGATAGGGACCCAGTACTTC; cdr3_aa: CASMVRGGRIGTQYF
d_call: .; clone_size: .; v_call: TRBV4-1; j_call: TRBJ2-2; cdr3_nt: TGCGCCAGCAGCCACCTCACAGGGGAGCTGTTTTTT; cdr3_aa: CASSHLTGELFF
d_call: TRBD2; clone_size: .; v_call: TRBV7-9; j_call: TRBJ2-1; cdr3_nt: TGTGCCAGCAGCTACACTAGCGGGAGTAGGAATGAGCAGTTCTTC; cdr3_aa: CASSYTSGSRNEQFF
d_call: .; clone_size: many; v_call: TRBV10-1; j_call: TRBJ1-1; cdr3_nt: TGCGCCAGCTGGGGCCATAAGAACACTGAAGCTTTCTTT; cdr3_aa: CASWGHKNTEAFF
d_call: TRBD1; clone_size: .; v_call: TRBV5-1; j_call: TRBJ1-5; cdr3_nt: TGCGCCAGCAGCCTTCTGGGACAGGGCAGCAATCAGCCCCAGCATTTT; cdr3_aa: CASSLLGQGSNQPQHF
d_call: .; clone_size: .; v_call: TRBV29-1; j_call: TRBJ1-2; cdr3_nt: TGCAGCGTTGTAGGGGTGAATGGCTACACCTTC; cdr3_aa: CSVVGVNGYTF
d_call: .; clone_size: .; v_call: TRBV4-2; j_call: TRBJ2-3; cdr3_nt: TGTGCCAGCAGCCAAGGCGGCCCTAGCACAGATACGCAGTATTTT; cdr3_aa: CASSQGGPSTDTQYF
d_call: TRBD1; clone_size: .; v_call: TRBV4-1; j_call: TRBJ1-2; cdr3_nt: TGCGCCAGCAGCCAAGACGGACAGGGAGATGGCTACACCTTC; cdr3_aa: CASSQDGQGDGYTF
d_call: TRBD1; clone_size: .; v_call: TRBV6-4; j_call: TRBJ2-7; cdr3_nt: TGTGCCACCTCGGTAGGGGGCTCGTACGAGCAGTACTTC; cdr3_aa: CATSVGGSYEQYF
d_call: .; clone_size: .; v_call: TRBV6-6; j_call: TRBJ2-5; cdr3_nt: TGTGCCAGCAGTTACCGAGGCGGCCAAGAGACCCAGTACTTC; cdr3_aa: CASSYRGGQETQYF
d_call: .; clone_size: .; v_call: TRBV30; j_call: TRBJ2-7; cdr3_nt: TGTGCCTGGAGTCCCTCGGCGGGCTACGAGCAGTACTTC; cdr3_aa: CAWSPSAGYEQYF
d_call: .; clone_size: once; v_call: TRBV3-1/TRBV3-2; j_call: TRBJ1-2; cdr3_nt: TGTGCCAGCAGCCCCACGAAAGGGGAGGGGGCTAACTATGGCTACACCTTC; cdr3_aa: CASSPTKGEGANYGYTF
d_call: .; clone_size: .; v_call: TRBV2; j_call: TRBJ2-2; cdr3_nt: TGTGCCAGCGGTTGGACAACGAACACCGGGGAGCTGTTTTTT; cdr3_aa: CASGWTTNTGELFF
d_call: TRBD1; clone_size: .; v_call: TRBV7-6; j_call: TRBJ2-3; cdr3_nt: TGTGCCAGCAGCGCCGGGACAGGGGTTTCAGATACGCAGTATTTT; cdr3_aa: CASSAGTGVSDTQYF
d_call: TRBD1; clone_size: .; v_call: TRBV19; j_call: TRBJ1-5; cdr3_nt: TGTGCCACCGCCGACAGGGCCCAATCGGGCAATCAGCCCCAGCATTTT; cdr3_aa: CATADRAQSGNQPQHF
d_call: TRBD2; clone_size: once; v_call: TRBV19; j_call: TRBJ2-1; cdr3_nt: TGTGCCAGTAGCAGGACTAGCTGGTACAATGAGCAGTTCTTC; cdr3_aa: CASSRTSWYNEQFF
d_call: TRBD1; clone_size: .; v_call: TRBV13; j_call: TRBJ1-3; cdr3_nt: TGTGCCAGCAGATACGACAGGGGCTCTGGAAACACCATATATTTT; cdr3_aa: CASRYDRGSGNTIYF
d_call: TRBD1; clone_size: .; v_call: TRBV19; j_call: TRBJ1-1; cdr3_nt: TGTGCCAGTAGTATGGGACAGATGAACACTGAAGCTTTCTTT; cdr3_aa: CASSMGQMNTEAFF
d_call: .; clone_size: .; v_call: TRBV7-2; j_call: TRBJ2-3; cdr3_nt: TGTGCCAGCAGACCTTTACAGGGAAGGGGAGATACGCAGTATTTT; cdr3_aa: CASRPLQGRGDTQYF
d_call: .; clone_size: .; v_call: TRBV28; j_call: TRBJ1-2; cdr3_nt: TGTGCCAGCAGTTTGGGCCAGGGCAATGGCTACACCTTC; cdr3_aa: CASSLGQGNGYTF
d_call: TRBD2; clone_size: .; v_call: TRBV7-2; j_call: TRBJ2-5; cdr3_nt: TGTGCCAGCAGCTTAGCTGCGCGGGGGGTCCAAGAGACCCAGTACTTC; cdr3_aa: CASSLAARGVQETQYF